The 11 T cell receptor beta chains below were found in one sample sequenced in a study of a mutant IDH1 vaccine in newly diagnosed glioma. Time point defined: baseline, week 1 (first vaccination visit). The treatment denotes: pre-vaccination baseline after standard-of-care therapy. Assay: immunoSEQ multiplex PCR; the TCRdb copy retains only in-frame clones and omits some. Among tens of thousands of clones listed, approximately 82% were seen once. Sample: peripheral blood mononuclear cells (PBMCs), taken from a glioma patient treated with radiotherapy, temozolomide or both. Receptors were obtained from a woman in her late teens or twenties with glioma. Some clones in this sample may be carry-over from other donors' samples.

The sample holds one count of this clone. V usage is TRBV5-6 and J usage is TRBJ1-1, with D possibly TRBD1 on 6 matching bases. The V end lost 1 base, the J end lost 1 base, and 8 bases lay between the germline ends. From germline, CDR1 is SGHDT and CDR2 YYEEEE. The CDR3 is 14 residues long. Here the CDR3 reads CASSLPGANTEAFF. The CDR3 DNA reads TGTGCCAGCAGCTTGCCAGGGGCGAACACTGAAGCTTTCTTT.

This chain joins TRBV5-1 and TRBJ2-2; D not certain. CDR3 size: 13 residues. Germline CDR1 and CDR2: SGHRS and YFSETQ. With 2 bases removed from V and 5 bases from J, the gap between germline ends came to 7 bases. The CDR3 coding sequence is TGCGCCAGCAGCTTAGCCGGGACCGGGGAGCTGTTTTTT. Protein sequence: CASSLAGTGELFF.

This chain connects TRBV2 to TRBJ1-1, with D unresolved. Trimming took 8 bases from V and 1 from J, leaving 8 bases between them. The CDR3 loop spans 12 amino acids. CDR1 and CDR2 from the germline V gene are SNHLY and FYNNEI. The CDR3 region is CASRWRNTEAFF. The CDR3 DNA follows: TGTGCCAGCCGGTGGCGGAACACTGAAGCTTTCTTT.

This chain links TRBV7-2 with TRBJ1-3; 7 bases line up with TRBD1. V trimming: 5 bases; J trimming: 0 bases; junction bases outside the gene matches: 7. This CDR3 contains 16 residues. Germline lookup yields CDR1 SGHTA and CDR2 FQGNSA. The CDR3, as DNA: TGTGCCAGCAGCAGGGGGCCGGGACGCTCTGGAAACACCATATATTTT. It yields the protein CASSRGPGRSGNTIYF.

On this clone itself: The junction departs from the called germline gene at one end, perhaps through a read error. The chain has TRBV7-8 and TRBJ2-7; D is undetermined. Germline loops: CDR1 SGHVS, CDR2 FQNEAQ. The CDR3 runs 14 residues. The CDR3 DNA sequence: TGTGCCAGCATCCCGGGTCGAGTGTCCTACGAGCGGTACTTC. Translating gives CASIPGRVSYERYF.

This chain joins TRBV5-1 and TRBJ2-5, with 7 bases aligning to TRBD1. Germline trimming cut 0 bases from V and 5 bases from J; bases unmatched to any gene: 7. The CDR3 is 15 residues long. Germline V lookup: CDR1 SGHRS, CDR2 YFSETQ. The CDR3 sequence is CASSLEQGVVETQYF. CDR3 DNA: TGCGCCAGCAGCTTGGAGCAGGGGGTCGTCGAGACCCAGTACTTC.

This chain's CDR3 is CASGPRRGSGKRDYGYTF. The CDR3, as DNA: TGTGCTAGTGGTCCGCGCAGGGGATCGGGGAAACGGGACTATGGCTACACCTTC. The chain is built from TRBV12-5 and TRBJ1-2, with D perhaps TRBD1 (6 bases). Germline V gene data show CDR1 as LGHNT and CDR2 as FRNRAP. Trimming removed 5 bases at V and 3 bases at J, with 25 bases between. The CDR3 covers 18 residues.

This chain uses TRBV27 with TRBJ2-7; D uncertain. This CDR3 comprises 14 residues. CDR1 MNHEY and CDR2 SMNVEV come from the germline V gene (reference sequence). Deletions cut 5 bases from V and 2 bases from J, with 13 bases between. The CDR3 nucleotides are TGTGCCAGCAGTGCCTTGGGCCGGGCCTACGAGCAGTACTTC. It translates to CASSALGRAYEQYF.

CDR3 residues: CASSFLTPNTEAFF. As DNA, the CDR3 is TGCGCCAGCAGCTTTCTGACCCCGAACACTGAAGCTTTCTTT. V and J are TRBV5-1 and TRBJ1-1; D remains unclear. Germline CDR1 reads SGHRS; CDR2 reads YFSETQ. The V gene lost 2 bases and the J gene lost 1 base, with 9 bases spanning the gap. The CDR3 is made up of 14 amino acids.

This clone was found once. CDR3 loop: CASSATQGSVLEQYF. CDR3 nucleotides: TGTGCCAGCAGCGCTACACAGGGGTCTGTATTGGAGCAGTACTTC. The J gene is TRBJ2-7, the V gene TRBV9, with 7 bases lining up with TRBD1. The J segment lost 7 bases and the V segment lost 3 bases, leaving 13 bases of the junction unmatched. The CDR3 is made up of 15 amino acids. Germline V CDR1 and CDR2: SGDLS, YYNGEE.

The chain joins TRBV4-2 to TRBJ1-1; no clear D gene. Trimming removed 0 bases at V and 1 base at J, with 6 bases between. The CDR3 totals 14 residues. Germline values: CDR1 LGHNA, CDR2 YNFKEQ. The CDR3 reads CASSQDLTNTEAFF. The CDR3 DNA is TGTGCCAGCAGCCAAGATCTAACGAACACTGAAGCTTTCTTT.